One sample yielded the 22 T cell receptor beta chains listed below, sequenced in a study of blood T cell repertoires in COVID-19. Clones were sequenced by immunoSEQ multiplex PCR, and TCRdb holds only the in-frame ones, with some missing. The sample records 85,000 to 100,000 clones, roughly 79% being singletons. The sample was peripheral blood. The receptors shown here come from a man at least 80 years old with COVID-19, enrolled during active disease.

V is TRBV3-1 (or the pseudogene TRBV3-2) and J is TRBJ2-5; 13 bases map to TRBD2. Germline V gives CDR1 LGHDT, CDR2 YNNKEL (reference sequence). The CDR3 has 18 amino acids. With 4 bases clipped from V and 5 bases from J, the junction kept 13 bases outside the gene matches. CDR3 bases: TGTGCCAGCAGCCCCCCGAGTCGGACTAGCGGGAGTCGGGAGACCCAGTACTTC. It codes for CASSPPSRTSGSRETQYF.

The V call is TRBV19, the J call TRBJ2-2, with D maybe TRBD1 (6 bases). Germline CDR1 reads LNHDA; CDR2 reads SQIVND (reference sequence). V lost 10 bases and J lost 1, with 10 bases in between. This CDR3 comprises 13 residues. CDR3 nucleotides: TGTGCCACCGGGACAAGGAACACCGGGGAGCTGTTTTTT. It encodes CATGTRNTGELFF.

The V call is TRBV3-1 (or the pseudogene TRBV3-2), the J call TRBJ2-1, with TRBD2 as a possible D gene (6 bases). Germline CDR1 reads LGHDT; CDR2 reads YNNKEL (reference sequence). CDR3 size: 12 residues. V was cut by 2 bases and J by 10 bases, with 9 bases left in between. This CDR3 is CASSQLSGEQFF. CDR3 coding DNA: TGTGCCAGCAGCCAACTTAGCGGAGAGCAGTTCTTC.

This clone was found once. CDR3 region: CAISEVRGRRYEQYF. CDR3 DNA sequence: TGTGCCATCAGTGAGGTACGCGGGAGGAGGTACGAGCAGTACTTC. This rearrangement joins TRBV10-3 to TRBJ2-7, with 8 nucleotides matching TRBD2. Germline V gene data show CDR1 as ENHRY and CDR2 as SYGVKD. The CDR3 sequence is 15 residues long. V lost 2 bases and J lost 4; bases outside the gene matches: 7.

The chain joins TRBV7-3 to TRBJ2-1, with 7 bases matching TRBD2. V shed 7 bases and J 2 bases; nucleotides not matched to a gene: 8. This CDR3 is 15 amino acids long. Germline V lookup: CDR1 SGHTA, CDR2 FQGTGA. In DNA, the CDR3 is TGTGCCAGCACCCCCTCAGCGGGACCCTACAATGAGCAGTTCTTC. It is translated as CASTPSAGPYNEQFF.

V gene TRBV19 combines with J gene TRBJ1-1, with D unresolved. V was pared by 4 bases and J by 0 bases, with 6 bases between. Germline V lookup: CDR1 LNHDA, CDR2 SQIVND (reference sequence). The CDR3 length is 13 residues. The CDR3: CASSSQMNTEAFF. The CDR3 nucleotides are TGTGCCAGTAGTAGTCAGATGAACACTGAAGCTTTCTTT.

This rearrangement joins TRBV7-9 to TRBJ2-7, with D unclear. Trimming removed 5 bases from V and 2 bases from J, with 10 bases in between. Germline values: CDR1 SEHNR, CDR2 FQNEAQ (reference sequence). This CDR3 spans 13 amino acids. The CDR3 DNA is TGTGCCAGCAGCCTGCCAACGGCCTACGAGCAGTACTTC. This codes for CASSLPTAYEQYF.

This chain joins TRBV19 and TRBJ1-5; unclear D gene. Germline V gives CDR1 LNHDA, CDR2 SQIVND (reference sequence). The V end lost 2 bases, the J end lost 5 bases, and 4 bases lay between the germline ends. This CDR3 has 12 residues. The CDR3 here is CASSIHYQPQHF. Written as DNA, the CDR3 is TGTGCCAGTAGTATACATTATCAGCCCCAGCATTTT.

V and J are TRBV7-2 and TRBJ2-4; D possibly corresponds to TRBD1 (6 bases). Trimming removed 4 bases from V and 2 bases from J, with 9 bases in between. The V gene's germline CDR1 is SGHTA and CDR2 FQGNSA. The CDR3 extends over 14 amino acids. The CDR3 DNA follows: TGTGCCAGCAGCTCGAGGGGGTCCAAAAACATTCAGTACTTC. Amino acid sequence: CASSSRGSKNIQYF.

This clone was counted a single time. J is TRBJ2-5 and V is TRBV16, with 12 nucleotides matching TRBD1. Germline V gene sequence: CDR1 KGHSY, CDR2 FQNENV. This CDR3 has 17 residues. After removal of 0 bases from V and 6 bases from J, the junction contained 8 bases not matched to a gene. In DNA, the CDR3 is TGTGCCAGCAGCCAATCGATTGGGACAGGGGGCGTGAAGACCCAGTACTTC. It yields the protein CASSQSIGTGGVKTQYF.

This rearrangement joins TRBV7-6 to TRBJ1-3; D is unclear. V lost 5 bases, J lost 4 bases, and 9 bases lay in between. Germline CDR1 reads SGHVS; CDR2 reads FNYEAQ. CDR3 length: 13 amino acids. The CDR3: CASSQTGGNTIYF. CDR3 bases: TGTGCCAGCAGCCAAACCGGGGGAAACACCATATATTTT.

This chain uses TRBV5-1 with TRBJ1-6; D is undetermined. Trimming shortened V by 4 bases and J by 7 bases, and 18 bases separated the two germline ends. The CDR3 length is 16 residues. Germline-derived CDR1 and CDR2 are SGHRS and YFSETQ. CDR3 region: CASSEGPLGTNSPLHF. In DNA form, the CDR3 reads TGCGCCAGCAGCGAGGGCCCCCTAGGTACCAATTCACCCCTCCACTTT.

The V gene is TRBV9, the J gene TRBJ2-1; D remains ambiguous. Trimming cost V 3 bases and J 2 bases, with 9 bases left between them. CDR3 length: 14 amino acids. Germline V gives CDR1 SGDLS, CDR2 YYNGEE. The CDR3 loop reads CASSAVGPYNEQFF. CDR3 bases: TGTGCCAGCAGCGCCGTTGGGCCCTACAATGAGCAGTTCTTC.

The CDR3 reads CASSPGQVQGYEQYF. CDR3 nucleotides: TGCGCCAGCAGCCCAGGACAGGTCCAAGGATACGAGCAGTACTTC. The V and J genes are TRBV5-1 and TRBJ2-7, with TRBD1 identical over 7 bases. There are 15 residues in the CDR3. Germline loops: CDR1 SGHRS, CDR2 YFSETQ. J was trimmed by 4 bases and V by 4 bases; bases with no gene match: 11. The full variable domain, completed using reference TRBV5-1 and TRBJ2-7, is KAGVTQTPRYLIKTRGQQVTLSCSPISGHRSVSWYQQTPGQGLQFLFEYFSETQRNKGNFPGRFSGRQFSNSRSEMNVSTLELGDSALYLCASSPGQVQGYEQYFGPGTRLTVT.

The rearrangement joins TRBV29-1 to TRBJ1-2, with D hard to call. CDR1 SQVTM and CDR2 ANQGSEA come from the germline V gene. The CDR3 length is 13 residues. V lost 7 bases to trimming and J lost 7 bases, with 19 bases between them. The CDR3 region has the DNA TGCAGCGCTCGGATTGAAGGGCGGGGTGGCTACACCTTC. This translates into CSARIEGRGGYTF.

The rearrangement links TRBV30 to TRBJ1-3, with 8 bases identical to TRBD1. V trimming: 2 bases; J trimming: 1 base; junction bases outside the gene matches: 7. Per germline, CDR1 GTSNPN and CDR2 SVGIG (reference sequence). The CDR3 totals 16 residues. The DNA for the CDR3 is TGTGCCTGGAGTACTGACTGGACAGGGTCTGGAAACACCATATATTTT. Its protein is CAWSTDWTGSGNTIYF.

As concerns this clone: Other DNA sequences in this sample translate to the same CDR3. This sequence joins TRBV7-2 and TRBJ1-6; TRBD1 might be the D (6 bases). From germline, CDR1 is SGHTA and CDR2 FQGNSA. The CDR3 covers 14 residues. V shed 4 bases and J shed 3 bases, with 7 bases lying between them. CDR3 bases: TGTGCCAGCAGCTCGGACAGCTATAATTCACCCCTCCACTTT. Protein sequence: CASSSDSYNSPLHF. The full variable domain, in which reference TRBV7-2 and TRBJ1-6 provide the parts outside the CDR3, is GAGVSQSPSNKVTEKGKDVELRCDPISGHTALYWYRQSLGQGLEFLIYFQGNSAPDKSGLPSDRFSAERTGGSVSTLTIQRTQQEDSAVYLCASSSDSYNSPLHFGNGTRLTVT.

This clone was observed once. The genes are TRBV7-2 and TRBJ1-2; tentatively, D is TRBD1 (5 bases). This CDR3 spans 14 amino acids. The V and J ends lost 7 bases and 2 bases respectively, with 14 bases between them. The germline V gene has CDR1 SGHTA and CDR2 FQGNSA. The CDR3 here is CASTLDSPNYGYTF. CDR3 coding DNA: TGTGCCAGCACCCTCGACAGCCCAAACTATGGCTACACCTTC.

This clone occurred once. This rearrangement joins TRBV9 to TRBJ2-1; 8 bases fit TRBD2. The CDR3 is made up of 15 amino acids. The V segment lost 0 bases and the J segment 11 bases; nucleotides outside the gene matches: 10. Germline V gene lookup returns CDR1 SGDLS and CDR2 YYNGEE. CDR3 protein: CASSVAGRAVSQQFF. The DNA for the CDR3 is TGTGCCAGCAGCGTAGCCGGGAGGGCCGTCTCACAGCAGTTCTTC. Full variable domain (missing parts from reference TRBV9 and TRBJ2-1): DSGVTQTPKHLITATGQRVTLRCSPRSGDLSVYWYQQSLDQGLQFLIQYYNGEERAKGNILERFSAQQFPDLHSELNLSSLELGDSALYFCASSVAGRAVSQQFFGPGTRLTVL.

V usage is TRBV5-1 and J usage is TRBJ2-1; D is perhaps TRBD2 (5 bases). The germline gives CDR1 SGHRS, CDR2 YFSETQ. The CDR3 contains 15 residues. Trimming left V 0 bases short and J 6 bases short, with 13 bases between. CDR3 in DNA: TGCGCCAGCAGCTTGGAACTAGTTCGGGTCAATGAGCAGTTCTTC. Protein sequence: CASSLELVRVNEQFF.

In its sample, this clone was seen a few times. This rearrangement joins TRBV30 to TRBJ1-6; no clear D gene. Trimming shortened V by 1 base and J by 5 bases, and 9 bases separated the two germline ends. Germline V gives CDR1 GTSNPN, CDR2 SVGIG (reference sequence). This CDR3 is 14 amino acids long. The CDR3 DNA sequence: TGTGCCTGGAGTGACGGGGTTGATAATTCACCCCTCCACTTT. It yields the protein CAWSDGVDNSPLHF.

The V call is TRBV15, the J call TRBJ2-7, with 7 bases identical to TRBD1. Germline CDR1 reads LNHNV; CDR2 reads YYDKDF (reference sequence). The CDR3 totals 15 residues. The junction had 10 bases not matched to a gene; V was cut back by 1 base and J by 7 bases. As DNA, the CDR3 is TGTGCCACCAGCAGAGCCAACCGACAGGGTGAGGAGCAGTACTTC. Its translation is CATSRANRQGEEQYF.